This TCR beta chain was sequenced for a study of blood T cell repertoires in COVID-19. Overall study: COVID-19 samples from acute and convalescent phases originated in the United States, Italy and Spain. Sources were T cells, B-cell-depleted T cells, or PBMCs; the material itself was cDNA or gDNA.

The CDR3 extends over 15 amino acids. Germline V gives CDR1 SGHDT, CDR2 YYEEEE. V lost 3 bases to trimming and J lost 6 bases; unmatched junction nucleotides: 10. Profiling relied on immunoSEQ multiplex PCR, and the TCRdb table lists in-frame clones only, not all of them. The sample lists approximately 300,000 clones, roughly 89% seen once, with 5.2% in the top ten. Cohort allocation depended upon clinical history that participants reported. In Cohort 3, a recovered donor had either two negative PCRs, clearance, or symptom resolution. This TCR came from a man aged 55 to 69 who had recovered from COVID-19. Sequences were obtained from PBMCs or T cells enriched from blood (not recorded which). The chain is built from TRBV5-6 and TRBJ1-2; 8 nucleotides align to TRBD1. As DNA, the CDR3 is TGTGCCAGCAGCTCGAAGGGCACAGGGGGTCATGGCTACACCTTC. Protein: CASSSKGTGGHGYTF.